This record concerns one TCR beta chain sequence. Sequencing of TCR beta was performed on blood CD8+ T cells and on blood CD4+ T cells. Through negative isolation, CD4+ and CD8+ T cells were obtained, while TEMRA cells were enriched using FACS. The data derive from a study of CD8 T cells in Susac syndrome. CDR1 is KGHDR, CDR2 SFDVKD, per germline. The CDR3 covers 13 residues. V lost 3 bases and J 7 bases, leaving 8 bases between the germline ends. An amount of RNA that ranged from about 0.45 to 1 ug was reverse transcribed with random hexamers. The method of amplification for TCR beta CDR3 was immunoSEQ multiplex PCR, covering 54 Vbeta and 13 Jbeta. TCRdb fed the immunoSEQ multiplex PCR reads into MiXCR, producing one record per CDR3 protein. The data hold some 180,000 distinct CDR3 sequences, with around 94% observed a single time.

The V and J genes are TRBV24-1 and TRBJ2-2; possibly TRBD2 for D (6 bases). The clonotype was recovered from a human donor with Susac syndrome. Sequencing input: CD4+ T cells from PBMCs. The CDR3 DNA reads as TGTGCCACCAGTGATACGGGACTCGGGGAGCTGTTTTTT. Encoded protein: CATSDTGLGELFF.